The 32 T cell receptor beta chains given below trace back to one sample, sequenced in a study of blood T cell repertoires in COVID-19 (TCRdb year 2020). Receptor libraries were prepared by the immunoSEQ multiplex PCR assay. The table was pulled from immuneACCESS by TCRdb, which kept in-frame rearrangements only. Such tables lose some clones; where checked, under half of the loss comes from unresolved V genes, and the rest has no known cause. The sample has around 130,000 clones on record, around 81% of them singletons. The top ten hold roughly a tenth of the sample. The sequencing sample was made of peripheral blood. The receptors derive from a human donor in a cohort sampled during active COVID-19.

The chain is built from TRBV4-1 and TRBJ2-6; 8 bases fit TRBD1. The CDR3 has 18 residues. CDR1 and CDR2 (germline): MGHRA, YSYEKL. Trimming removed 4 bases from V and 0 bases from J; junction bases left unmatched: 8. This CDR3 reads CASSRGTGDSSGANVLTF. CDR3 in DNA: TGCGCCAGCAGCCGAGGGACAGGCGACAGCTCTGGGGCCAACGTCCTGACTTTC.

The CDR3 coding sequence is TGCGCCAGCATAGGGAGATCGACTAGCGGGGGCCCGAACACCGGGGAGCTGTTTTTT. Residues: CASIGRSTSGGPNTGELFF. This chain links TRBV10-2 with TRBJ2-2; 12 bases line up with TRBD2. The trim removed 7 bases at V and 0 bases at J, leaving 12 bases unmatched. Germline assignment: CDR1 WSHSY and CDR2 SAAADI. The length of the CDR3 is 19 residues.

The chain is built from TRBV5-6 and TRBJ1-2, with no clear D. Germline CDR1 reads SGHDT; CDR2 reads YYEEEE. Trimming pared 4 bases from V and 2 bases from J, leaving 6 bases between. The CDR3 contains 12 residues. CDR3 residues: CASSPGNYGYTF. CDR3 in DNA: TGTGCCAGCAGCCCCGGGAACTATGGCTACACCTTC. The variable domain in full, completed from reference TRBV5-6 and TRBJ1-2, reads DAGVTQSPTHLIKTRGQQVTLRCSPKSGHDTVSWYQQALGQGPQFIFQYYEEEERQRGNFPDRFSGHQFPNYSSELNVNALLLGDSALYLCASSPGNYGYTFGSGTRLTVV.

In DNA form, the CDR3 reads TGTGCCAGCAGTTCCTCGACGGAACCCCCCGGGGAAGCTTTCTTT. Residues: CASSSSTEPPGEAFF. This chain joins TRBV6-5 and TRBJ1-1; D unclear. This CDR3 has 15 residues. The V gene lost 4 bases and the J gene lost 8 bases, with 20 bases spanning the gap. The germline V gene encodes CDR1 MNHEY and CDR2 SVGAGI.

The V gene is TRBV19, the J gene TRBJ1-1, with D hard to call. The V end was cut by 1 base, the J end by 1 base, with 10 bases between. This CDR3 region has 15 residues. Germline V lookup: CDR1 LNHDA, CDR2 SQIVND (reference sequence). The CDR3 region is CASSIGALKNTEAFF. The DNA of the CDR3 is TGTGCCAGTAGTATAGGGGCATTGAAGAACACTGAAGCTTTCTTT.

V and J are TRBV28 and TRBJ2-5; D is perhaps TRBD1 (5 bases). The CDR3 runs 13 residues. The V end lost 5 bases, the J end lost 0 bases, and 7 bases lay between the germline ends. Per the germline V gene, CDR1 is MDHEN and CDR2 is SYDVKM. The CDR3: CASSRQYQETQYF. The CDR3 nucleotides read TGTGCCAGCAGTCGACAGTACCAAGAGACCCAGTACTTC.

The rearrangement joins TRBV25-1 to TRBJ1-1; possible D gene TRBD1, 6 bases. Germline V gives CDR1 MGHDK, CDR2 SYGVNS. This CDR3 contains 13 residues. Trimming pared 10 bases from V and 5 bases from J, leaving 17 bases between. The CDR3 DNA reads as TGTGCCACCGAGGGGGGGGTAGGTACTGAAGCTTTCTTT. Encoded protein: CATEGGVGTEAFF. The variable domain in full, with the rest retrieved from reference TRBV25-1 and TRBJ1-1, is EADIYQTPRYLVIGTGKKITLECSQTMGHDKMYWYQQDPGMELHLIHYSYGVNSTEKGDLSSESTVSRIRTEHFPLTLESARPSHTSQYLCATEGGVGTEAFFGQGTRLTVV.

The chain couples TRBV6-5 to TRBJ2-1; TRBD2 is a possible D gene (5 bases). The CDR3 covers 14 residues. V was cut by 2 bases and J by 3 bases, with 8 bases left in between. Germline lookup yields CDR1 MNHEY and CDR2 SVGAGI. CDR3 DNA sequence: TGTGCCAGCAGTTACCGGACTCTCTACAATGAGCAGTTCTTC. Protein: CASSYRTLYNEQFF.

This clone was seen just once. The chain recombines TRBV4-1 with TRBJ2-3, with 7 bases fitting TRBD2. Looked up from germline, CDR1 is MGHRA and CDR2 is YSYEKL. The length of the CDR3 is 17 residues. With V trimmed by 7 bases and J by 2 bases, 15 bases remained unmatched. The CDR3 DNA reads as TGCGCCAGCATCAACACGCATCGGGGGGTGCACACAGATACGCAGTATTTT. Protein: CASINTHRGVHTDTQYF.

The chain uses TRBV29-1 and TRBJ2-7; maybe TRBD2 (5 bases). With 0 bases removed from V and 3 bases from J, the gap between germline ends came to 15 bases. The CDR3 is 15 residues long. Germline CDR1 SQVTM, CDR2 ANQGSEA. This CDR3 reads CSVEDPGSGVYEQYF. For the CDR3, the DNA is TGCAGCGTTGAAGACCCGGGGTCTGGGGTCTACGAGCAGTACTTC.

CDR3 sequence (DNA): TGTGCCAGCTCACCAACACGCGTAGGAGGGACCGGGGAGCTGTTTTTT. Its protein product is CASSPTRVGGTGELFF. This chain uses TRBV18 with TRBJ2-2, with a weak D call TRBD2 (6 bases). The germline gives CDR1 KGHSH, CDR2 LQKENI. The CDR3 covers 16 residues. V lost 2 bases, J lost 5 bases, and 15 bases lay in between.

The rearrangement links TRBV2 to TRBJ2-2, with D possibly being TRBD1 (6 bases). The germline V gene has CDR1 SNHLY and CDR2 FYNNEI. The CDR3 is 14 residues long. V lost 1 base and J 10 bases, leaving 13 bases between the germline ends. The CDR3 DNA follows: TGTGCCAGCAGTGAAGTCCCACAGGGAGCGGAGCTGTTTTTT. It translates to CASSEVPQGAELFF.

CDR3 loop: CASSALGPAHTYGYTF. For the CDR3, the DNA is TGTGCCAGCAGCGCCCTGGGGCCAGCACATACCTATGGCTACACCTTC. This chain joins TRBV27 and TRBJ1-2, with a weak D call TRBD1 (5 bases). The CDR3 is made up of 16 amino acids. The germline CDR1 and CDR2 sequences are MNHEY and SMNVEV (reference sequence). V gave up 6 bases and J gave up 4 bases, with 21 bases separating them.

This chain connects TRBV12-5 to TRBJ1-1, with TRBD1 matching over 9 bases. Per germline, CDR1 LGHNT and CDR2 FRNRAP. With V trimmed by 3 bases and J by 3 bases, 11 bases remained unmatched. CDR3 length: 17 amino acids. CDR3 protein: CASGLTDYRGPHTEAFF. The CDR3 bases are TGTGCTAGTGGTTTAACCGATTACAGGGGGCCTCACACTGAAGCTTTCTTT.

The DNA for the CDR3 is TGTGCCAGCAGCCCCGGACAGGGCTACGTTGCAGTAGGTGAAAAACTGTTTTTT. Its protein is CASSPGQGYVAVGEKLFF. J is TRBJ1-4 and V is TRBV5-8; 8 bases agree with TRBD1. The CDR3 runs to 18 residues. Germline values: CDR1 SGHTS, CDR2 YDEGEE. The V segment lost 4 bases and the J segment 7 bases; nucleotides outside the gene matches: 18.

The V gene is TRBV7-2, the J gene TRBJ1-5; TRBD1 might be the D (6 bases). Germline values: CDR1 SGHTA, CDR2 FQGNSA. Trimming removed 6 bases from V and 3 bases from J, with 9 bases in between. There are 13 residues in the CDR3. CDR3 DNA: TGTGCCAGCAGTTACAGGGCCAATCAGCCCCAGCATTTT. Translating it yields CASSYRANQPQHF.

The rearrangement uses TRBV7-6 and TRBJ2-3; TRBD1 agrees at 9 bases. This CDR3 has 16 amino acids. V lost 5 bases, J lost 2 bases, and 8 bases stayed unmatched. Germline CDR1 and CDR2: SGHVS and FNYEAQ. Here the CDR3 reads CASSRLWDRATDTQYF. In nucleotides, the CDR3 is TGTGCCAGCAGCCGCCTTTGGGACAGGGCCACAGATACGCAGTATTTT.

This chain links TRBV11-2 with TRBJ1-1; D is unresolved. With 3 bases removed from V and 4 bases from J, the gap between germline ends came to 18 bases. The CDR3 totals 16 residues. Germline V gene sequence: CDR1 SGHAT, CDR2 FQNNGV. The CDR3 nucleotides read TGTGCCAGCAGCTTTGGGTATCCGGGGTTTGCCACTGAAGCTTTCTTT. The encoded protein is CASSFGYPGFATEAFF.

This rearrangement joins TRBV2 to TRBJ1-4; D is uncertain. Trimming removed 6 bases from V and 0 bases from J, with 8 bases in between. Germline CDR1 reads SNHLY; CDR2 reads FYNNEI. This CDR3 contains 14 residues. DNA for the CDR3: TGTGCCAGCAGACCCGGTGCAACTAATGAAAAACTGTTTTTT. It is translated as CASRPGATNEKLFF.

This sequence joins TRBV11-3 and TRBJ2-7; D possibly corresponds to TRBD2 (6 bases). CDR1 and CDR2 from the germline V gene are SGHNT and YENEEA. This CDR3 is built from 13 residues. Trimming pared 2 bases from V and 7 bases from J, leaving 12 bases between. CDR3: CASSLYRGREQYF. CDR3 in DNA: TGTGCCAGCAGCTTATACCGAGGGAGGGAGCAGTACTTC.

This chain connects TRBV19 to TRBJ1-1; D call uncertain. This CDR3 is 17 amino acids long. V shed 6 bases and J shed 0 bases, with 20 bases lying between them. In germline, CDR1 is LNHDA, CDR2 SQIVND (reference sequence). The CDR3 here is CASSPLARGTMNTEAFF. The CDR3 region has the DNA TGTGCCAGTAGCCCTTTGGCCCGGGGTACAATGAACACTGAAGCTTTCTTT.

The chain couples TRBV5-1 to TRBJ2-7; weak D call: TRBD1 (7 bases). Germline CDR1 SGHRS, CDR2 YFSETQ. This CDR3 is 15 amino acids long. V shed 4 bases and J shed 2 bases, with 16 bases lying between them. The CDR3 nucleotides read TGCGCCAGCAGCCCGTATGCAGGGGGGACCTACGAGCAGTACTTC. It codes for CASSPYAGGTYEQYF.

The CDR3 region has the DNA TGTGCCAGTAGTATAAATCGGGGGAGTGGCAATCAGCCCCAGCATTTT. Translating gives CASSINRGSGNQPQHF. The chain recombines TRBV19 with TRBJ1-5; maybe TRBD1 (5 bases). The V gene's germline CDR1 is LNHDA and CDR2 SQIVND (reference sequence). The CDR3 totals 16 residues. The V and J ends lost 2 bases and 2 bases respectively, with 13 bases between them. Filled out from reference TRBV19 and TRBJ1-5, the complete variable domain reads DGGITQSPKYLFRKEGQNVTLSCEQNLNHDAMYWYRQDPGQGLRLIYYSQIVNDFQKGDIAEGYSVSREKKESFPLTVTSAQKNPTAFYLCASSINRGSGNQPQHFGDGTRLSIL.

V and J are TRBV30 and TRBJ1-4; a possible D gene is TRBD1 (5 bases). The CDR3 covers 14 residues. The V gene's germline CDR1 is GTSNPN and CDR2 SVGIG (reference sequence). V lost 2 bases and J 7 bases, leaving 14 bases between the germline ends. CDR3 sequence reads: CAWSKRTRGEKLFF. The DNA of the CDR3 is TGTGCCTGGAGTAAGCGGACTAGGGGTGAAAAACTGTTTTTT.

This rearrangement joins TRBV3-1 (or the pseudogene TRBV3-2) to TRBJ1-1; TRBD1 matches at 7 bases. CDR1 LGHDT and CDR2 YNNKEL come from the germline V gene (reference sequence). Trimming at V came to 4 bases and at J to 1 base, leaving 3 bases not matched to a gene. This CDR3 has 14 residues. The CDR3 protein is CASSLGQTNTEAFF. CDR3 DNA sequence: TGTGCCAGCAGCCTGGGACAGACGAACACTGAAGCTTTCTTT.

This clone has a single count. This chain joins TRBV18 and TRBJ2-4, with no clear D. Germline loops: CDR1 KGHSH, CDR2 LQKENI. This CDR3 contains 16 residues. V dropped 0 bases and J dropped 0 bases, with 9 bases sitting between them. The CDR3 DNA is TGTGCCAGCTCACCACCCACGAGTCTAGCCAAAAACATTCAGTACTTC. It translates to CASSPPTSLAKNIQYF. Together with reference TRBV18 and TRBJ2-4, the CDR3 gives the full variable domain: NAGVMQNPRHLVRRRGQEARLRCSPMKGHSHVYWYRQLPEEGLKFMVYLQKENIIDESGMPKERFSAEFPKEGPSILRIQQVVRGDSAAYFCASSPPTSLAKNIQYFGAGTRLSVL.

This clone was seen more than once but under ten times. CDR3 nucleotide sequence: TGTGCCAGCAGTGAAGTTAGGACAGGTAAAGCTTTCTTT. Its protein is CASSEVRTGKAFF. The chain joins TRBV6-1 to TRBJ1-1; 7 bases match TRBD1. The CDR3 covers 13 residues. Trimming cost V 1 base and J 9 bases; bases outside gene matches: 5. Germline V CDR1 and CDR2: MNHNS, SASEGT.

The chain combines TRBV18 with TRBJ1-1; 9 bases are shared with TRBD1. Trimming took 2 bases from V and 1 from J; bases not matched to a gene: 2. This CDR3 is built from 15 residues. From germline, CDR1 is KGHSH and CDR2 LQKENI. The CDR3 region has the DNA TGTGCCAGCTCACCAGGGACAGGGAGGAACACTGAAGCTTTCTTT. Translation: CASSPGTGRNTEAFF.

The V gene is TRBV7-7, the J gene TRBJ2-7; maybe TRBD2 (5 bases). Trimming took off 5 bases at V and 3 bases at J, with 14 bases between the two ends. This CDR3 comprises 14 residues. From germline, CDR1 is SSHAT and CDR2 FNYEAQ (reference sequence). The CDR3 DNA follows: TGTGCCAGCAGCCCCGAGGCCGGGAACTACGAGCAGTACTTC. It specifies CASSPEAGNYEQYF.

This chain uses TRBV10-2 with TRBJ1-6; D may be TRBD1 (6 bases). CDR3 length: 10 residues. Germline V gene data show CDR1 as WSHSY and CDR2 as SAAADI. V lost 5 bases and J 14 bases, leaving 7 bases between the germline ends. CDR3 sequence: CASSRDTLHF. CDR3 DNA: TGCGCCAGCAGTAGGGACACCCTCCACTTT.

V and J are TRBV7-2 and TRBJ1-6; D gene uncertain. The CDR3 covers 14 residues. Germline V gene data show CDR1 as SGHTA and CDR2 as FQGNSA. Trimming took 5 bases from V and 10 from J, leaving 15 bases between them. CDR3 in DNA: TGTGCCAGCAGCCCAACTCCCCTATTGTCACCCCTCCACTTT. This codes for CASSPTPLLSPLHF. The whole variable domain, filled in from reference TRBV7-2 and TRBJ1-6, reads GAGVSQSPSNKVTEKGKDVELRCDPISGHTALYWYRQSLGQGLEFLIYFQGNSAPDKSGLPSDRFSAERTGGSVSTLTIQRTQQEDSAVYLCASSPTPLLSPLHFGNGTRLTVT.

This clone was detected a few times. The rearrangement links TRBV7-8 to TRBJ1-5; no definite D call. Trimming pared 5 bases from V and 0 bases from J, leaving 5 bases between. This CDR3 is 13 amino acids long. Germline loops: CDR1 SGHVS, CDR2 FQNEAQ. CDR3 bases: TGTGCCAGCAGCCCAGATAGCAATCAGCCCCAGCATTTT. Residues: CASSPDSNQPQHF.